This record covers a single T cell receptor (beta chain). The source of the sample is a study of T-cell memory formation after mild COVID-19. The germline V gene has CDR1 SGHNT and CDR2 YYREEE (reference sequence). This CDR3 has 16 amino acids. The junction had 12 bases not matched to a gene; V was cut back by 6 bases and J by 3 bases. TCRdb analysed the 5' RACE reads with MiXCR anew, one entry per CDR3 protein. This table holds 150,000 to 200,000 distinct CDR3 sequences, about a fifth found once. The sequence derives from an adult woman who had mild COVID-19 (a few samples of this study predate the infection). Cell type and time point are not known. V usage is TRBV5-4 and J usage is TRBJ1-1, with TRBD1 matching over 9 bases. Source material: PBMCs or a T cell subset sorted from them (not recorded which). The CDR3 nucleotides read TGTGCCAGCAACCTACTCGGAGACAGGGGGTACACTGAAGCTTTCTTT. Encoded protein: CASNLLGDRGYTEAFF.